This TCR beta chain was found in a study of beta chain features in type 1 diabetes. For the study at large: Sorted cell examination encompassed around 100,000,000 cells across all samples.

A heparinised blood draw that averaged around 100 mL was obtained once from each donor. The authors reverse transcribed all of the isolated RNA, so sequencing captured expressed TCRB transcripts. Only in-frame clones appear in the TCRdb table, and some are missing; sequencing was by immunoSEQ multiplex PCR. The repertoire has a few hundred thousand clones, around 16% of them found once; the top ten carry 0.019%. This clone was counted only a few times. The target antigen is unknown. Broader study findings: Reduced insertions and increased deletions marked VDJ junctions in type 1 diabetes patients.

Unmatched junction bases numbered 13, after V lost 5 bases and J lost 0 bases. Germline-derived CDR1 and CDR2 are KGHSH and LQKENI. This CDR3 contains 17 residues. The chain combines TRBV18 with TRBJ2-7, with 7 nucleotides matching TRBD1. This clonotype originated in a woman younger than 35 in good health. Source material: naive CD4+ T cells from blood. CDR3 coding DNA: TGTGCCAGCTCATCGGAGCCCGGGACAGCTGTCTCCTACGAGCAGTACTTC. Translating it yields CASSSEPGTAVSYEQYF.